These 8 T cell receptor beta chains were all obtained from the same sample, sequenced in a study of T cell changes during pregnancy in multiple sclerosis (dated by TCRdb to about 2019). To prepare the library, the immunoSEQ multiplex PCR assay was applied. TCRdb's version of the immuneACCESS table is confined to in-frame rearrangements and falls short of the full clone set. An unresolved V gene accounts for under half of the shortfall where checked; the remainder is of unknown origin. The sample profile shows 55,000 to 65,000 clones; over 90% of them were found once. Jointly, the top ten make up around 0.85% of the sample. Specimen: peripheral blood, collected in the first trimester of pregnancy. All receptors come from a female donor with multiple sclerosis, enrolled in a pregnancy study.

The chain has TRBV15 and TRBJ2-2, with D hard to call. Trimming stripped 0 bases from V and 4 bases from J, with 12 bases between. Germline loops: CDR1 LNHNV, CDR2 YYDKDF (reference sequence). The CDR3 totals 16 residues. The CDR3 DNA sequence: TGTGCCACCAGCAGAGATAGCAGAAGAGTCACCGGGGAGCTGTTTTTT. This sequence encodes CATSRDSRRVTGELFF.

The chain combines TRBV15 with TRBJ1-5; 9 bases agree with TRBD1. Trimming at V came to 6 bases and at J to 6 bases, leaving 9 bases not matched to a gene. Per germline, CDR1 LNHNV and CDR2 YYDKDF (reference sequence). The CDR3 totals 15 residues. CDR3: CATREGTGSVQPQHF. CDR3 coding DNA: TGTGCCACCAGAGAGGGGACAGGGAGCGTTCAGCCCCAGCATTTT.

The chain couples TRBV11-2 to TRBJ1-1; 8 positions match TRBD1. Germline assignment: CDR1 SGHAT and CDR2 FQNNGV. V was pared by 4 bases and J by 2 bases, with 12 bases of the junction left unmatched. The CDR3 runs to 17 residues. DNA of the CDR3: TGTGCCAGCAGCTCCCCCCGCCTGACAGGGGACAACACTGAAGCTTTCTTT. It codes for CASSSPRLTGDNTEAFF.

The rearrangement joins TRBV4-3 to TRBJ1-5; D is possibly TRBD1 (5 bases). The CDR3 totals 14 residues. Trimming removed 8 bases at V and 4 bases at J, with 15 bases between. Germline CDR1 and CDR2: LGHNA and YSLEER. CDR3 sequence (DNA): TGCGCCAGCGCCCCTGACAGTACTAATCAGCCCCAGCATTTT. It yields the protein CASAPDSTNQPQHF.

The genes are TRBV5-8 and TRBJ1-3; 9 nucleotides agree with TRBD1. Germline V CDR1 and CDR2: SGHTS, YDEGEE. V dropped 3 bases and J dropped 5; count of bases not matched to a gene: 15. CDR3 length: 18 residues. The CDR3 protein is CASSYHIRTGVVRNTIYF. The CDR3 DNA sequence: TGTGCCAGCAGCTATCATATAAGGACAGGGGTTGTTCGAAACACCATATATTTT.

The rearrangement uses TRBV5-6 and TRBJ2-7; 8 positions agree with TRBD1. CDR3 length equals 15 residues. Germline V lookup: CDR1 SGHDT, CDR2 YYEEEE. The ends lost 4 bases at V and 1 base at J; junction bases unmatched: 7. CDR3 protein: CASSRPGQASYEQYF. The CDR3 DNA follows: TGTGCCAGCAGCCGTCCGGGACAGGCTTCCTACGAGCAGTACTTC.

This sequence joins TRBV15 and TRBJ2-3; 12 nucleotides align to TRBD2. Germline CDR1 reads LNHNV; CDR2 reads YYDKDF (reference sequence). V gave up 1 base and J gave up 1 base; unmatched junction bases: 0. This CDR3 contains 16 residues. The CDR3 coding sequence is TGTGCCACCAGCAGAGGACTAGCGGGGGGCACAGATACGCAGTATTTT. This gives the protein CATSRGLAGGTDTQYF.

CDR3 nucleotides: TGTGCCAGCAGCCCCCGGGGGCGGGGGGTACTTTTAGAGACCCAGTACTTC. It yields the protein CASSPRGRGVLLETQYF. The rearrangement links TRBV11-2 to TRBJ2-5; 8 bases are shared with TRBD2. The V gene's germline CDR1 is SGHAT and CDR2 FQNNGV. The J segment lost 4 bases and the V segment lost 5 bases, leaving 15 bases of the junction unmatched. This CDR3 contains 17 residues.